Listed below are T cell receptor beta chains from one sample, sequenced in a study of shared clonotypes between healthy human individuals. TCRdb's copy holds only in-frame clones and misses some; the assay was immunoSEQ multiplex PCR. Of about 490,000 clones in the sample, roughly 85% were seen once. Sequenced sample: PBMCs. Receptors originate from a woman aged 40 to 50 in good health. Some clones in this sample may be carry-over from other donors' samples. CDR3s include the opening cysteine and the closing phenylalanine or tryptophan. D genes are given only for firm matches. Size values are once, few and many counts, or a class for expanded clones, and some rows have none.

clone_size j_call v_call d_call cdr3_nt cdr3_aa
. TRBJ1-5 TRBV9 TRBD1 TGTGCCAGCAGCGCCGGGACAGGGCTGAGGCAGCCCCAGCATTTT CASSAGTGLRQPQHF
. TRBJ1-1 TRBV2 TRBD1 TGTGCCAGCAGTGACTTTATATTCGGGACAGGGGACACTGAAGCTTTCTTC CASSDFIFGTGDTEAFF
. TRBJ1-2 TRBV28 TRBD1 TGTGCCAGCAGCCCGGGACAGGGGGCCGGTGGCTACACCTTC CASSPGQGAGGYTF
few TRBJ2-1 TRBV9 TRBD2 TGTGCCAGCAGCCCCGGGACTAGCGGGAGTGAAGGGCAGTTCTTC CASSPGTSGSEGQFF
. TRBJ1-1 TRBV7-2 TRBD1 TGTGCCAGCAGACGGGACAGGGTCACTGAAGCTTTCTTT CASRRDRVTEAFF
. TRBJ2-7 TRBV11-2 TRBD1 TGTGCCAGCAGCTCGGGACAGGCCGGACGGGAGCAGTACTTC CASSSGQAGREQYF
. TRBJ2-3 TRBV7-3 . TGTGCCAGCAGCCGGACCGGGACTCACACAGATACGCAGTATTTT CASSRTGTHTDTQYF
. TRBJ2-7 TRBV7-2 . TGTGCCAGCAGCGCCCGGGACACCCGCTACGAGCAGTACTTC CASSARDTRYEQYF
. TRBJ2-7 TRBV2 . TGTGCCAGCAGTGAAGGGGCAGGGTGGATGTACGAGCAGTACTTC CASSEGAGWMYEQYF
few TRBJ2-1 TRBV2 TRBD1 TGTGCCAGCAAACGGGACAGGGGGGTTGGTGAGCAGTTCTTC CASKRDRGVGEQFF
. TRBJ2-3 TRBV9 TRBD2 TGTGCCAGCAGCCCCCGGACTAGCGTATACACAGATACGCAGTATTTT CASSPRTSVYTDTQYF
. TRBJ2-7 TRBV11-1 TRBD2 TGTGCCAGCAGCTTACGGCTAGCGGGAGTTGAGCAGTACTTC CASSLRLAGVEQYF
. TRBJ1-4 TRBV5-1 TRBD1 TGCGCCAGCAGCCCCATACAGGGGGCGGATGAAAAACTGTTTTTT CASSPIQGADEKLFF
. TRBJ2-3 TRBV28 . TGTGCCTCTCATAGCTACCTCGGGTCAGATACGCAGTATTTT CASHSYLGSDTQYF
. TRBJ2-7 TRBV5-1 TRBD2 TGCGCCAGCAGCGTACAGGGACTAGTCTTAACGGCCGAGCAGTACTTC CASSVQGLVLTAEQYF
. TRBJ2-1 TRBV19 TRBD2 TGTGCCAGTAGTCGGGCGCTAGCGGGAGGGCATGAGCAGTTCTTC CASSRALAGGHEQFF
. TRBJ2-2 TRBV2 TRBD2 TGTGCCAGCAGCCCCCTTCTAGCGGGGACCGGGGAGCTGTTTTTT CASSPLLAGTGELFF
. TRBJ2-7 TRBV10-3 TRBD1 TGTGCCATCAGTGTCGGACAGGGAATGGGGGAGCAGTACTTC CAISVGQGMGEQYF
. TRBJ1-2 TRBV14 . TGTGCCAGCAGCCAAGACGCGGGAATGGTCTATGGCTACACCTTC CASSQDAGMVYGYTF
. TRBJ2-1 TRBV18 TRBD2 TGTGCCAGCTCACCACCGACTAGCGGGATCCATGAGCAGTTCTTC CASSPPTSGIHEQFF
. TRBJ1-4 TRBV2 . TGTGCCAGCAGTGTGGAGGTCAATGAAAAACTGTTTTTT CASSVEVNEKLFF
. TRBJ1-3 TRBV30 . TGTGCCTGGAGCAGCACACCTAACACCATATATTTT CAWSSTPNTIYF
. TRBJ2-5 TRBV18 TRBD2 TGTGCCAGCTCACCACCCGGGACTAGGCAAGAGACCCAGTACTTC CASSPPGTRQETQYF